What follows is one T cell receptor beta chain and its context. This sample stems from a study of early T cells in non-severe SARS-CoV-2 infection. Study in general: Unpaired chains resulted from sequencing bulk RNA of unsorted whole blood.

Individual cDNA molecules each received unique molecular identifiers attached to them. TCRdb re-called the 5' RACE reads through MiXCR, storing one row per CDR3 protein. The data hold tens of thousands of distinct CDR3 sequences, with around an eighth observed a single time. The CDR3 runs 14 residues. The germline V and J ends were trimmed by 5 bases and 3 bases, with 13 bases remaining between them. The receptor comes from an adult who was a healthcare worker with PCR-confirmed SARS-CoV-2 infection or an uninfected control (not recorded which). This chain links TRBV12-3 or TRBV12-4 with TRBJ1-2, with D tentatively TRBD1 (6 bases). Sequenced input: whole blood. The CDR3 sequence: CASSEGQHHYGYTF. The CDR3 DNA is TGTGCCAGCAGTGAAGGACAGCACCACTATGGCTACACCTTC.